The 30 T cell receptor beta chains reported below all come from one sample, sequenced in a study of cytomegalovirus exposure and HLA in healthy donors. The PCR contained 60 Vbeta and 13 Jbeta primers. Data came from immunoSEQ multiplex PCR; TCRdb stores just in-frame clones and leaves some out. Among about 150,000 clones listed, under 85% were seen once. The sequenced sample was PBMCs. These receptors were taken from a man between 18 and 35 years old in good health and CMV-seronegative.

The chain carries TRBV14 and TRBJ2-1, with D tentatively TRBD2 (6 bases). The CDR3 is 19 amino acids. Germline loops: CDR1 SGHDN, CDR2 FVKESK. V lost 0 bases and J lost 0, with 18 bases in between. The CDR3: CASSQDLRQRAYSYNEQFF. In DNA form, the CDR3 reads TGTGCCAGCAGCCAAGATCTGAGGCAGCGGGCGTACTCCTACAATGAGCAGTTCTTC.

This chain connects TRBV11-2 to TRBJ2-3, with unresolved D. Germline loops: CDR1 SGHAT, CDR2 FQNNGV. V lost 5 bases to trimming and J lost 1 base, with 10 bases between them. This CDR3 region has 14 residues. The CDR3, as DNA: TGTGCCAGCAGCCTCGTCTCTGGCACAGATACGCAGTATTTT. This encodes CASSLVSGTDTQYF. The full variable domain, with the rest looked up from reference TRBV11-2 and TRBJ2-3, is EAGVAQSPRYKIIEKRQSVAFWCNPISGHATLYWYQQILGQGPKLLIQFQNNGVVDDSQLPKDRFSAERLKGVDSTLKIQPAKLEDSAVYLCASSLVSGTDTQYFGPGTRLTVL.

Turning to this clone: The sample has other DNA sequences that encode this CDR3 too. The chain is built from TRBV27 and TRBJ1-1, with D unresolved. CDR3 length: 15 amino acids. V lost 6 bases to trimming and J lost 1 base, with 15 bases between them. CDR1 is MNHEY and CDR2 is SMNVEV in the germline V gene (reference sequence). The CDR3 nucleotides read TGTGCCAGCAGCTCCTATCAAATTCGGAACACTGAAGCTTTCTTT. Translated: CASSSYQIRNTEAFF.

The chain employs TRBV4-1 and TRBJ2-1; D unclear. The CDR3 runs 17 residues. Germline V gene lookup returns CDR1 MGHRA and CDR2 YSYEKL. The V end lost 2 bases, the J end lost 0 bases, and 14 bases lay between the germline ends. The CDR3 DNA reads as TGCGCCAGCAGCCAATCAGGTCAGGTCCTCTCCTACAATGAGCAGTTCTTC. Its protein product is CASSQSGQVLSYNEQFF.

This clone has only a few counts. The chain is built from TRBV4-1 and TRBJ2-3, with 11 bases identical to TRBD2. The CDR3 runs to 17 residues. With V trimmed by 2 bases and J by 2 bases, 6 bases remained unmatched. Germline V gives CDR1 MGHRA, CDR2 YSYEKL. CDR3 residues: CASSQSPSGGFTDTQYF. In DNA, the CDR3 is TGCGCCAGCAGCCAATCCCCTAGCGGGGGGTTCACAGATACGCAGTATTTT.

This chain joins TRBV28 and TRBJ1-5; D is unresolved. V lost 8 bases, J lost 4 bases, and 18 bases lay in between. CDR1 MDHEN and CDR2 SYDVKM come from the germline V gene. CDR3 length: 15 amino acids. The CDR3 here is CASSGGGAGNQPQHF. DNA for the CDR3: TGTGCCAGCTCCGGTGGAGGCGCGGGTAATCAGCCCCAGCATTTT. Supplemented by reference TRBV28 and TRBJ1-5, the full variable domain reads DVKVTQSSRYLVKRTGEKVFLECVQDMDHENMFWYRQDPGLGLRLIYFSYDVKMKEKGDIPEGYSVSREKKERFSLILESASTNQTSMYLCASSGGGAGNQPQHFGDGTRLSIL.

This clone has more than one count but fewer than ten. The gene calls are TRBV27 and TRBJ1-6; D gene uncertain. The CDR3 loop spans 17 amino acids. Trimming pared 4 bases from V and 10 bases from J, leaving 23 bases between. Looked up from germline, CDR1 is MNHEY and CDR2 is SMNVEV (reference sequence). The CDR3 coding sequence is TGTGCCAGCAGTTATCGGGATGGACTCCCCATACGGTCACCCCTCCACTTT. This encodes CASSYRDGLPIRSPLHF.

The gene calls are TRBV4-1 and TRBJ2-7; 7 nucleotides align to TRBD2. This CDR3 is 16 amino acids long. V was clipped by 4 bases and J by 5 bases; unmatched bases: 14. Germline lookup yields CDR1 MGHRA and CDR2 YSYEKL. The CDR3, as DNA: TGCGCCAGCAGCCCCGGTCCGGGGGGAGGCCGGCACGAGCAGTACGTC. Its protein product is CASSPGPGGGRHEQYV.

This chain links TRBV21-1 with TRBJ2-7; TRBD1, the table's D call, was not compared with the DNA. TRBV21-1 is flagged as a pseudogene. The CDR3 runs to 13 residues. In nucleotides, the CDR3 is TGTGCCAGCCCCTACAGGGGCAAGGACGAGCAGTACGTC. This sequence encodes CASPYRGKDEQYV.

The chain recombines TRBV5-4 with TRBJ1-1, with TRBD1 identical over 7 bases. The germline V gene has CDR1 SGHNT and CDR2 YYREEE (reference sequence). This CDR3 spans 14 amino acids. J was trimmed by 4 bases and V by 0 bases; bases with no gene match: 3. The CDR3 DNA is TGTGCCAGCAGCTTGGGCTCAGGGGGCACTGAAGCTTTCTTT. It specifies CASSLGSGGTEAFF. Looking up the rest from reference TRBV5-4 and TRBJ1-1 gives the full variable domain: ETGVTQSPTHLIKTRGQQVTLRCSSQSGHNTVSWYQQALGQGPQFIFQYYREEENGRGNFPPRFSGLQFPNYSSELNVNALELDDSALYLCASSLGSGGTEAFFGQGTRLTVV.

This chain links TRBV2 with TRBJ1-5, with D perhaps TRBD1 (6 bases). Germline V gene data show CDR1 as SNHLY and CDR2 as FYNNEI. CDR3 length: 14 amino acids. The V and J ends lost 5 bases and 1 base respectively, with 9 bases between them. CDR3 in amino acids: CASSLQGSNQPQHF. CDR3 in DNA: TGTGCCAGCAGTTTACAGGGAAGCAATCAGCCCCAGCATTTT.

The chain links TRBV6-6 to TRBJ1-1; no clear D. The CDR3 runs to 12 residues. Germline V gives CDR1 MNHNY, CDR2 SVGAGI (reference sequence). Trimming took 5 bases from V and 6 from J, leaving 10 bases between them. The CDR3 coding sequence is TGTGCCAGCAGTATCCCGCAGGCTGAAGCTTTCTTT. Amino acids: CASSIPQAEAFF.

The J gene is TRBJ1-2, the V gene TRBV29-1; possible D gene TRBD1, 6 bases. The V gene lost 5 bases and the J gene lost 2 bases, with 12 bases spanning the gap. CDR1 SQVTM and CDR2 ANQGSEA come from the germline V gene. The CDR3 loop spans 13 amino acids. The CDR3 reads CSVYREDNYGYTF. DNA for the CDR3: TGCAGCGTTTACAGGGAAGACAACTATGGCTACACCTTC.

V usage is TRBV6-1 and J usage is TRBJ2-7, with D unclear. This CDR3 is 16 amino acids long. Per the germline V gene, CDR1 is MNHNS and CDR2 is SASEGT. Deletions cut 4 bases from V and 2 bases from J, with 18 bases between. Here the CDR3 DNA reads TGTGCCAGCAGTGTGCACGGGTCCCTGATCGCCTACGAGCAGTACGTC. This gives the protein CASSVHGSLIAYEQYV.

This chain links TRBV4-1 with TRBJ2-1, with a tentative D call TRBD2 (7 bases). Germline V gene lookup returns CDR1 MGHRA and CDR2 YSYEKL. Trimming stripped 4 bases from V and 4 bases from J, with 20 bases between. The CDR3 runs to 17 residues. In DNA form, the CDR3 reads TGCGCCAGCAGCCCTGGAGGGGAGGGGGGAGGGTACAATGAGCAGTTCTTC. Translation gives CASSPGGEGGGYNEQFF.

CDR3: CASSRTGLSGSPLHF. The CDR3 DNA reads as TGCGCCAGCAGCCGGACGGGACTTTCAGGTTCACCCCTCCACTTT. V and J are TRBV5-1 and TRBJ1-6, with D possibly matching TRBD1 (5 bases). V lost 4 bases, J lost 9 bases, and 17 bases lay in between. The CDR3 has 15 amino acids. CDR1 and CDR2 (germline): SGHRS, YFSETQ.

The chain uses TRBV7-9 and TRBJ2-7; D remains ambiguous. The CDR3 loop spans 13 amino acids. Germline CDR1 reads SEHNR; CDR2 reads FQNEAQ (reference sequence). Trimming cost V 6 bases and J 5 bases, with 14 bases left between them. The CDR3 DNA is TGTGCCAGCAGTTTGTCTCGGTCCAACGAGCAGTACTTC. Amino acids: CASSLSRSNEQYF.

This rearrangement joins TRBV6-1 to TRBJ2-3; D gene uncertain. Germline V CDR1 and CDR2: MNHNS, SASEGT. The V and J ends lost 3 bases and 7 bases respectively, with 8 bases between them. The CDR3 runs 12 residues. CDR3 DNA sequence: TGTGCCAGCAGTGATCGTCCGTATACGCAGTATTTT. This translates into CASSDRPYTQYF.

DNA of the CDR3: TGTGCCAGCCGTGAACAGGGTTCCGGAATCTATGGCTACACCTTC. The encoded protein is CASREQGSGIYGYTF. V and J are TRBV19 and TRBJ1-2; TRBD1 might be the D (6 bases). Trimming removed 9 bases at V and 4 bases at J, with 21 bases between. This CDR3 has 15 residues. Per germline, CDR1 LNHDA and CDR2 SQIVND (reference sequence).

The J gene is TRBJ1-5, the V gene TRBV19; D remains ambiguous. V lost 3 bases, J lost 5 bases, and 5 bases lay in between. The CDR3 sequence is 12 residues long. Germline-derived CDR1 and CDR2 are LNHDA and SQIVND (reference sequence). In nucleotides, the CDR3 is TGTGCCAGTAGTATTCTATATCAGCCCCAGCATTTT. Its protein is CASSILYQPQHF.

V usage is TRBV29-1 and J usage is TRBJ1-2; D perhaps matches TRBD1 (6 bases). Trimming shortened V by 6 bases and J by 8 bases, and 19 bases separated the two germline ends. The CDR3 totals 13 residues. In germline, CDR1 is SQVTM, CDR2 ANQGSEA. The CDR3, as DNA: TGCAGCGTCCTACAGGGCCCCTCCTTCGGCTACACCTTC. The encoded protein is CSVLQGPSFGYTF.

The rearrangement joins TRBV20-1 to TRBJ2-3; D is unresolved. With 8 bases removed from V and 5 bases from J, the gap between germline ends came to 8 bases. Germline V lookup: CDR1 DFQATT, CDR2 SNEGSKA (reference sequence). There are 10 residues in the CDR3. Written as DNA, the CDR3 is TGCAGTTTATCCCGAGATACGCAGTATTTT. It encodes CSLSRDTQYF.

J is TRBJ1-1 and V is TRBV4-1; weak D call: TRBD1 (6 bases). The V and J ends lost 4 bases and 1 base respectively, with 13 bases between them. Germline lookup yields CDR1 MGHRA and CDR2 YSYEKL. The CDR3 is 15 residues long. The CDR3 sequence is CASSPTSGENTEAFF. In nucleotides, the CDR3 is TGCGCCAGCAGCCCGACCTCAGGGGAGAACACTGAAGCTTTCTTT.

In its sample, this clone was seen a few times. The V gene is TRBV29-1, the J gene TRBJ2-7; D is ambiguous. V was pared by 5 bases and J by 0 bases, with 8 bases between. Looked up from germline, CDR1 is SQVTM and CDR2 is ANQGSEA. CDR3 size: 12 residues. CDR3: CSVLMSSYEQYF. The CDR3 bases are TGCAGCGTTCTCATGAGCTCCTACGAGCAGTACTTC.

The V call is TRBV7-2, the J call TRBJ2-2, with D uncertain. This CDR3 has 13 amino acids. In germline, CDR1 is SGHTA, CDR2 FQGNSA. V was pared by 3 bases and J by 6 bases, with 8 bases between. The CDR3 coding sequence is TGTGCCAGCAGCTTCACACCTTCCGGGGAGCTGTTTTTT. Amino acids: CASSFTPSGELFF.

The chain carries TRBV19 and TRBJ2-1; 8 nucleotides match TRBD2. Trimming removed 3 bases from V and 3 bases from J; junction bases left unmatched: 4. Germline CDR1 LNHDA, CDR2 SQIVND (reference sequence). The CDR3 has 15 amino acids. The CDR3: CASSISLAVYNEQFF. DNA of the CDR3: TGTGCCAGTAGTATCTCACTAGCGGTCTACAATGAGCAGTTCTTC. Full variable domain (missing parts from reference TRBV19 and TRBJ2-1): DGGITQSPKYLFRKEGQNVTLSCEQNLNHDAMYWYRQDPGQGLRLIYYSQIVNDFQKGDIAEGYSVSREKKESFPLTVTSAQKNPTAFYLCASSISLAVYNEQFFGPGTRLTVL.

Here the CDR3 reads CASSFFGTEYNSPLHF. DNA of the CDR3: TGTGCCAGCAGCTTCTTCGGGACAGAATATAATTCACCCCTCCACTTT. V is TRBV5-6 and J is TRBJ1-6, with 7 bases identical to TRBD1. The ends lost 2 bases at V and 4 bases at J; junction bases unmatched: 6. The CDR3 length is 16 residues. Per the germline V gene, CDR1 is SGHDT and CDR2 is YYEEEE.

This chain connects TRBV10-3 to TRBJ2-7, with 8 bases that match TRBD2. With 8 bases clipped from V and 5 bases from J, the junction kept 11 bases outside the gene matches. Germline-derived CDR1 and CDR2 are ENHRY and SYGVKD. The CDR3 sequence is 14 residues long. The CDR3 DNA reads TGTGCCATCCGATCCGGGACTAGTGCCCACGAGCAGTACGTC. This encodes CAIRSGTSAHEQYV.

This clone turned up a few times. The rearrangement uses TRBV7-8 and TRBJ2-7, with TRBD2 identical over 7 bases. Germline V gene sequence: CDR1 SGHVS, CDR2 FQNEAQ. This CDR3 has 11 amino acids. With V trimmed by 5 bases and J by 7 bases, 2 bases remained unmatched. The CDR3 DNA sequence: TGTGCCAGCAGCCAACTAGCGGAGCAGTACTTC. It yields the protein CASSQLAEQYF.

This chain joins TRBV7-3 and TRBJ2-5; 8 nucleotides match TRBD2. The V gene end was trimmed by 6 bases and the J gene end by 5 bases; junction bases not matched to a gene: 5. CDR1 is SGHTA and CDR2 is FQGTGA in the germline V gene. CDR3 length equals 13 residues. The CDR3 nucleotides read TGTGCCAGCAGGCGGGGGGTGGATGAGACCCAGTACTTC. Protein sequence: CASRRGVDETQYF.